A selection of T cell receptor beta chains follows, all from one sample in a study of spatial heterogeneity in lung cancer. Via MiXCR, TCRdb re-called the 5' RACE reads, giving one row per CDR3 protein. Of about 94,000 distinct CDR3 sequences detected, roughly a fifth appear once; the ten largest clones hold 20% to 25%. The specimen was PBMCs, collected at follow-up. Receptor source: a male donor with early-stage non-small cell lung cancer. Both conserved end residues are part of each CDR3. Each record gives: CDR3 protein, J gene, V gene, clone size. Expanded clones are given a class, and other clones once, few, many or no size at all.

CASSSRQTYEQYF,TRBJ2-7,TRBV7-2,few
CASRPGQTYNSPLHF,TRBJ1-6,TRBV27,once
CSVVTGGGYNEQFF,TRBJ2-1,TRBV29-1,few
CASSRQGMETQYF,TRBJ2-5,TRBV7-6,many
CAWSLAVYEQYF,TRBJ2-7,TRBV30,few
CSVADRGSYEQYF,TRBJ2-7,TRBV29-1,-
CSARVGTGGSYEQYF,TRBJ2-7,TRBV20-1,-
CASSLEPGLNTGELFF,TRBJ2-2,TRBV7-9,-
CASSLGQPLSGNTIYF,TRBJ1-3,TRBV7-9,-
CASSYSLVRSTDTQYF,TRBJ2-3,TRBV6-5,many
CSARDSDLNYNEQFF,TRBJ2-1,TRBV20-1,-
CASNPGGVDEQFF,TRBJ2-1,TRBV7-2,-
CASSMSLRSNQPQHF,TRBJ1-5,TRBV19,-
CASSPTVVRGVRDTQYF,TRBJ2-3,TRBV4-3,many
CAWNRLDRALDTGELFF,TRBJ2-2,TRBV30,-
CSANPLAGRYEQYF,TRBJ2-7,TRBV20-1,-
CASSLETANYGYTF,TRBJ1-2,TRBV7-9,many
CASSQAGTGINNEQFF,TRBJ2-1,TRBV14,-
CASTLRGQGTEAFF,TRBJ1-1,TRBV3-1,few
CAWRGTGGSNQPQHF,TRBJ1-5,TRBV30,few
CASTPVRGVSTDTQYF,TRBJ2-3,TRBV19,-
CATSDTYQPQHF,TRBJ1-5,TRBV6-2/TRBV6-3,-
CASSVDGVSYNEQFF,TRBJ2-1,TRBV9,-
CSAQASGNTIYF,TRBJ1-3,TRBV20-1,few